The clone carrying this T cell receptor beta chain was counted a few times. Its antigen is still unknown. These data come from a study of T cell repertoires in cytomegalovirus infection. Background on the study: Use of recently identified HLA-C-restricted and well-studied HLA-B-restricted CMV epitopes was part of the study.

From the reads, TCRdb called clonotypes with MiXCR, one entry per CDR3 protein. The table has hundreds of thousands of distinct CDR3 sequences, 40% to 50% seen once. Study-wide results and limits: The study identified carriers of CMV plus the relevant HLA from cumulative public TCR beta family frequency.

This TCR was recovered from a human donor in good health (CMV status not recorded). Some clones in this sample may be carry-over from other donors' samples. Sample: cultured PBMCs, taken from culture after CMV antigen stimulation.

The CDR3 nucleotides are TGTGCCAGCAGCTCACCCCGACAGGGAGGGACTGAAGCTTTCTTT. Its translation: CASSSPRQGGTEAFF. V is TRBV7-2 and J is TRBJ1-1, with TRBD1 matching 7 bases. V dropped 4 bases and J dropped 5; count of bases not matched to a gene: 10. Germline CDR1 reads SGHTA; CDR2 reads FQGNSA. The CDR3 totals 15 residues.